The 2 T cell receptor beta chains in this list originate from one sample, sequenced in a study of T cells in Graves' hyperthyroidism and ophthalmopathy. RNA transcripts provided the source from which TCR beta CDR3 regions were amplified. A first-round RT-PCR of the TCR CDR3 used the HTBI primer set. One entry per CDR3 protein results from TCRdb running MiXCR on the multiplex PCR reads. Here the sample spans hundreds of thousands of distinct CDR3 sequences, less than 15% being singletons. What was sequenced was blood. These receptors were collected from a woman between 18 and 29 years old with Graves' hyperthyroidism.

A few counts support this clonotype. The rearrangement links TRBV12-3 or TRBV12-4 to TRBJ1-1; 7 bases map to TRBD1. This CDR3 has 14 amino acids. V trimming: 6 bases; J trimming: 0 bases; junction bases outside the gene matches: 4. The CDR3 DNA sequence: TGTGCCAGCAGACAAGGACAGGTGAACACTGAAGCTTTCTTT. This encodes CASRQGQVNTEAFF.

The J gene is TRBJ2-4, the V gene TRBV20-1, with 7 bases fitting TRBD2. The CDR3 consists of 13 residues. J lost 8 bases, V lost 1 base, and 5 bases had no gene match. Per the germline V gene, CDR1 is DFQATT and CDR2 is SNEGSKA (reference sequence). The CDR3 DNA sequence: TGCAGTGCTAGAGCCCGGGGGGACGACATTCAGTACTTC. Translation: CSARARGDDIQYF.